This T cell receptor beta chain was profiled in a study of control samples from healthy donors and cancer patients. The CDR3 totals 14 residues. Trimming left V 5 bases short and J 7 bases short, with 17 bases between. From germline, CDR1 is SEHNR and CDR2 FQNEAQ (reference sequence). Sequencing was performed with immunoSEQ multiplex PCR; in TCRdb, only in-frame clones are kept and a portion is missing. The sample holds fewer than 70,000 clones, about 85% seen once. This clone has a handful of counts. This sequence was found in a man in his sixties with head and neck cancer. Sequencing used PBMCs. The V call is TRBV7-9, the J call TRBJ1-1, with a tentative D call TRBD1 (5 bases). The CDR3 nucleotides are TGTGCCAGCAGCCCGGGACGGGACGCCGGTGAAGCTTTCTTT. Translated, it gives CASSPGRDAGEAFF.